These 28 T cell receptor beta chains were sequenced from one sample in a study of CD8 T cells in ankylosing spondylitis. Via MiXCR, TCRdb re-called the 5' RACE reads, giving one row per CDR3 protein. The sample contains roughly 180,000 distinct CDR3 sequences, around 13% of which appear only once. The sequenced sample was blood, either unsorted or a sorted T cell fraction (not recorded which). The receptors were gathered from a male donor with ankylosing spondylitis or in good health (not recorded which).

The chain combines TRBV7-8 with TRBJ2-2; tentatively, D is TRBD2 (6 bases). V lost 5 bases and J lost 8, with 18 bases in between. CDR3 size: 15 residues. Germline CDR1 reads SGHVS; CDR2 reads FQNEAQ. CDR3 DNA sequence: TGTGCCAGCAGCATACACGCCGGGAGAACTGGGGAGCTGTTTTTT. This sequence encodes CASSIHAGRTGELFF.

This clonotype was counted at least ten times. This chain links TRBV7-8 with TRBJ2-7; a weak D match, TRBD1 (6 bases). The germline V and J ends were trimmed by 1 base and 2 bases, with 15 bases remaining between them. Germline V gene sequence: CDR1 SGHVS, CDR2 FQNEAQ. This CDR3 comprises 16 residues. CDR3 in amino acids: CASSLDQGTHTYEQYF. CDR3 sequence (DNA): TGTGCCAGCAGCTTAGATCAGGGGACACATACCTACGAGCAGTACTTC.

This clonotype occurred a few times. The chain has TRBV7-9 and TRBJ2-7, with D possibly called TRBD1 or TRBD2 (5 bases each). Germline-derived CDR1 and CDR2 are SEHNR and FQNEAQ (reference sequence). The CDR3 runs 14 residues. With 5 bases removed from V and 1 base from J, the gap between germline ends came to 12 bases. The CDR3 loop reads CASSVGRESYEQYF. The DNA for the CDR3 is TGTGCCAGCAGCGTGGGACGCGAGTCCTACGAGCAGTACTTC.

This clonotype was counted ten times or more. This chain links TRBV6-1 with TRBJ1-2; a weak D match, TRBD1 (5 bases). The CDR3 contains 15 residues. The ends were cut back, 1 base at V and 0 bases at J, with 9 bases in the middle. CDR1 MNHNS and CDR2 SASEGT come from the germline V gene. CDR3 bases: TGTGCCAGCAGTGAAGGACAGCTACCTAACTATGGCTACACCTTC. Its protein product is CASSEGQLPNYGYTF.

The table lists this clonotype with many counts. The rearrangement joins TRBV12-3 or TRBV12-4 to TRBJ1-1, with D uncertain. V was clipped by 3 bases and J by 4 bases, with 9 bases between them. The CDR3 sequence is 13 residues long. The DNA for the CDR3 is TGTGCCAGCAGTTTGGGGAAGATCACTGAAGCTTTCTTT. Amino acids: CASSLGKITEAFF.

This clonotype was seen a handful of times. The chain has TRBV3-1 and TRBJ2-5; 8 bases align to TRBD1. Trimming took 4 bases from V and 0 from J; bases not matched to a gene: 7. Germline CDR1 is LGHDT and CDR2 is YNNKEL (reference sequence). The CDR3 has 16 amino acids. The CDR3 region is CASSPINRGYQETQYF. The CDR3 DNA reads TGTGCCAGCAGCCCAATCAACAGGGGGTACCAAGAGACCCAGTACTTC.

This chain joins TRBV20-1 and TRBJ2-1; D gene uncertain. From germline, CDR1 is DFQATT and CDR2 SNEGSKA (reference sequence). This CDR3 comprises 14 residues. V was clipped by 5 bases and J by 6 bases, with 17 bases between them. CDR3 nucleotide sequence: TGCAGTGCTGAAGACTTCATTCTCGTCAATGAGCAGTTCTTC. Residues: CSAEDFILVNEQFF.

The CDR3 here is CASSFGSGATYEQYF. CDR3 DNA sequence: TGTGCCAGCAGCTTTGGGTCGGGGGCCACCTACGAGCAGTACTTC. This chain uses TRBV7-7 with TRBJ2-7; D is perhaps TRBD1 or TRBD2 (6 bases each). Germline V gene lookup returns CDR1 SSHAT and CDR2 FNYEAQ (reference sequence). Deletions cut 3 bases from V and 2 bases from J, with 14 bases between. The CDR3 runs 15 residues.

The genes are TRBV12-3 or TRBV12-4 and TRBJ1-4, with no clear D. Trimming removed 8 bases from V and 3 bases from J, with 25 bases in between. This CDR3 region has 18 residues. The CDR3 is CASRVVPIDGSANEKLFF. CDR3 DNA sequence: TGTGCCAGCCGAGTAGTACCCATAGACGGGAGCGCTAATGAAAAACTGTTTTTT.

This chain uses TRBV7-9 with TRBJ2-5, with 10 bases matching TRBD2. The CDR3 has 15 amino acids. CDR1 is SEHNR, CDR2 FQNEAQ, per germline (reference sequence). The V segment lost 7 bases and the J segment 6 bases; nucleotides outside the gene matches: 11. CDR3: CASTIASGSIKTQYF. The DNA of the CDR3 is TGTGCCAGCACCATCGCTAGCGGGAGCATAAAGACCCAGTACTTC. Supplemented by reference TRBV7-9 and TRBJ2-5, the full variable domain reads DTGVSQNPRHKITKRGQNVTFRCDPISEHNRLYWYRQTLGQGPEFLTYFQNEAQLEKSRLLSDRFSAERPKGSFSTLEIQRTEQGDSAMYLCASTIASGSIKTQYFGPGTRLLVL.

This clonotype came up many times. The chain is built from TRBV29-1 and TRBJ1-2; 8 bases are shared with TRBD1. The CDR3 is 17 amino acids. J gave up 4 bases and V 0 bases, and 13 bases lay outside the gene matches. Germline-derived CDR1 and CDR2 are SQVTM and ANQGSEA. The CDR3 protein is CSVEDQRTGPAGYGYTF. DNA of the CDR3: TGCAGCGTTGAAGATCAAAGGACAGGGCCGGCTGGCTATGGCTACACCTTC.

The CDR3 region has the DNA TGTGCCAGCAGCGTCGGGACGGTGCCTGTCAATGAGCAGTTCTTC. This translates into CASSVGTVPVNEQFF. This chain joins TRBV9 and TRBJ2-1; D tentatively reads TRBD1 or TRBD2 (5 bases each). V lost 2 bases and J 6 bases, leaving 15 bases between the germline ends. This CDR3 is built from 15 residues. Germline V gives CDR1 SGDLS, CDR2 YYNGEE.

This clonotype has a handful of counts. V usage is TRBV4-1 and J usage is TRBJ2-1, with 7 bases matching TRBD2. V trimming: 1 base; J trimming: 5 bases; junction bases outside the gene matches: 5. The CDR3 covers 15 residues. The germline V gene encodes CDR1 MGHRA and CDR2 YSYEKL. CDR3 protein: CASSQVPSGNNEQFF. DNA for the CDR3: TGCGCCAGCAGCCAAGTCCCTAGCGGCAACAATGAGCAGTTCTTC.

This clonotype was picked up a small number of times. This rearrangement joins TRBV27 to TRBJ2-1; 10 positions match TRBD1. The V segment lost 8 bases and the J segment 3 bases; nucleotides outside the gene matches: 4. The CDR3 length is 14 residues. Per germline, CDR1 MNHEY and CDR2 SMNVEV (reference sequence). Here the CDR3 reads CASGTGEFYNEQFF. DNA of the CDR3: TGTGCCAGCGGGACAGGGGAGTTCTACAATGAGCAGTTCTTC.

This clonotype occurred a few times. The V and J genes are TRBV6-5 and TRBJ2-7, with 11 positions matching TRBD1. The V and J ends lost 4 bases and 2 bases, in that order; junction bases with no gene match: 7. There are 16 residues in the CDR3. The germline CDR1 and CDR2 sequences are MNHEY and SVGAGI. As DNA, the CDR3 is TGTGCCAGCAGTTCCGCCCCGGGACAGGGGGCCTACGAGCAGTACTTC. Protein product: CASSSAPGQGAYEQYF.

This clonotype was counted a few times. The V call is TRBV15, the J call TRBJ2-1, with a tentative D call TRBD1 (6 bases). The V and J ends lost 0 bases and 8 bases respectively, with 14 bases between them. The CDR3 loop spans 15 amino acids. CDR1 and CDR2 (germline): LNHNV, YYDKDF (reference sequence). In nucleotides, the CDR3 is TGTGCCACCAGCAGAGACAGCAGGGGTGGCGATGAGCAGTTCTTC. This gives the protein CATSRDSRGGDEQFF.

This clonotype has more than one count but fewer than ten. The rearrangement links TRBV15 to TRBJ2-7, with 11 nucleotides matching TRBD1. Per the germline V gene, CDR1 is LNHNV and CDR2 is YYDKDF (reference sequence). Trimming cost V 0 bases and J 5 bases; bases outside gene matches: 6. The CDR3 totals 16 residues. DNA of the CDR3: TGTGCCACCAGCAGAGATTCCGGGACAGGGGGACACGAGCAGTACTTC. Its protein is CATSRDSGTGGHEQYF.

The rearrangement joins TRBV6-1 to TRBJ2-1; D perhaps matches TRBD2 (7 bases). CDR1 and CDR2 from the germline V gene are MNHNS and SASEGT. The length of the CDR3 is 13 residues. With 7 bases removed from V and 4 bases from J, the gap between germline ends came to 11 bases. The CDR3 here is CASKGGGYNEQFF. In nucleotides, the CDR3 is TGTGCCAGCAAAGGGGGGGGGTACAATGAGCAGTTCTTC.

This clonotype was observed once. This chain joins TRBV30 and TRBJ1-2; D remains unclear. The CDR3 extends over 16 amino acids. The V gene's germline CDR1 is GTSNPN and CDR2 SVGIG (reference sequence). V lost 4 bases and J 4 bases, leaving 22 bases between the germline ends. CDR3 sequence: CAWTSQPRKLGYGYTF. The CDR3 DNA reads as TGTGCCTGGACTTCTCAACCCAGGAAATTGGGCTATGGCTACACCTTC.

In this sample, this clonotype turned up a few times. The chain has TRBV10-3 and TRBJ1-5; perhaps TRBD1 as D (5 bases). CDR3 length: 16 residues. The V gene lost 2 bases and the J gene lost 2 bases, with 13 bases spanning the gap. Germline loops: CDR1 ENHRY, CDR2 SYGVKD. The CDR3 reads CAISEGGGEGNQPQHF. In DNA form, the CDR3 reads TGTGCCATCAGTGAGGGCGGGGGGGAAGGCAATCAGCCCCAGCATTTT.

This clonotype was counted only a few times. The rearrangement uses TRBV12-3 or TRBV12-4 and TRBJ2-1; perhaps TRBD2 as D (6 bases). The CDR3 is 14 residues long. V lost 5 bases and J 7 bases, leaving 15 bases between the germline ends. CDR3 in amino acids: CASSNPLGGNEQFF. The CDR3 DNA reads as TGTGCCAGCAGTAACCCTCTGGGGGGAAATGAGCAGTTCTTC.

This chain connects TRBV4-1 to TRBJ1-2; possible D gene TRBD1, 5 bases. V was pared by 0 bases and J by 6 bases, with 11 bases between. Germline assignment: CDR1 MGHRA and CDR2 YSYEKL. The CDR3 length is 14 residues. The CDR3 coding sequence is TGCGCCAGCAGCCAAGAGAAGGGGTTGGATGGCTACACCTTC. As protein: CASSQEKGLDGYTF.

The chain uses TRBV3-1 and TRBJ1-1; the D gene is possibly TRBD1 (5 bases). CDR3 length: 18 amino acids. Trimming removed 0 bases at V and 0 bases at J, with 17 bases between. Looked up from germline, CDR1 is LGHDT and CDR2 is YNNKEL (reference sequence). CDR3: CASSQEGARVLMNTEAFF. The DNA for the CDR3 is TGTGCCAGCAGCCAAGAAGGGGCCAGGGTGCTTATGAACACTGAAGCTTTCTTT.

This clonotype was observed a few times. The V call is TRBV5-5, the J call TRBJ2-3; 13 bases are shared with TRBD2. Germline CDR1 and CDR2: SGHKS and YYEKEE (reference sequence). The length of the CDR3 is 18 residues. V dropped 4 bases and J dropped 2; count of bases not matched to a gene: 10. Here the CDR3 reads CASSMGLAGSAITDTQYF. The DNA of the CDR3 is TGTGCCAGCAGCATGGGACTAGCGGGATCCGCCATCACAGATACGCAGTATTTT.

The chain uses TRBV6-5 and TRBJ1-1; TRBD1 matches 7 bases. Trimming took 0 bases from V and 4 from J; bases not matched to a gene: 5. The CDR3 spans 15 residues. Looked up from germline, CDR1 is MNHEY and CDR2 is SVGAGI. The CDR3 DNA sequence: TGTGCCAGCAGTTACTCGAGGGGGCTTGGCACTGAAGCTTTCTTT. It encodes CASSYSRGLGTEAFF.

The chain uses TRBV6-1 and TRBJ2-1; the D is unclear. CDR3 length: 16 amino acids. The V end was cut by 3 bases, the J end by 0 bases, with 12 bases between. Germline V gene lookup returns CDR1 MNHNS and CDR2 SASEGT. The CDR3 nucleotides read TGTGCCAGCAGTGAGGTTCGGGCCAGCTCCTACAATGAGCAGTTCTTC. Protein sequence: CASSEVRASSYNEQFF.

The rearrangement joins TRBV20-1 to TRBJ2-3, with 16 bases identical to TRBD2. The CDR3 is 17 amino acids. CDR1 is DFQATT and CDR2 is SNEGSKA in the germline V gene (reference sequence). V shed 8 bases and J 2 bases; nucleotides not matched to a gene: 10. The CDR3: CSTGGLAGGPITDTQYF. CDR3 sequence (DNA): TGCAGTACAGGGGGACTAGCGGGAGGGCCGATCACAGATACGCAGTATTTT.

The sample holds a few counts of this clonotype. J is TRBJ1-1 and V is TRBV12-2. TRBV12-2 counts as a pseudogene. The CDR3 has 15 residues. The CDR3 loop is CASRFQVIMNTEAFF. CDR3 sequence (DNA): TGTGCAAGTCGCTTCCAGGTGATAATGAACACTGAAGCTTTCTTT.